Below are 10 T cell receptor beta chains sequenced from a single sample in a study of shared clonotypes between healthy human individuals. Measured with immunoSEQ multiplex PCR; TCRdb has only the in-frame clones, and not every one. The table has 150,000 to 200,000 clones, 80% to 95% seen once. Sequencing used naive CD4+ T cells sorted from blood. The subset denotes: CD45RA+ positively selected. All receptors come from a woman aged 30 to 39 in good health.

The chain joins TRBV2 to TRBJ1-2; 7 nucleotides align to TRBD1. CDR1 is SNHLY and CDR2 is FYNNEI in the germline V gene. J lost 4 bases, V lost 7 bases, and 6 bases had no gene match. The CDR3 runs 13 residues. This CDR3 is CASKMGQIYGYTF. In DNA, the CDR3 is TGTGCCAGCAAGATGGGACAGATCTATGGCTACACCTTC.

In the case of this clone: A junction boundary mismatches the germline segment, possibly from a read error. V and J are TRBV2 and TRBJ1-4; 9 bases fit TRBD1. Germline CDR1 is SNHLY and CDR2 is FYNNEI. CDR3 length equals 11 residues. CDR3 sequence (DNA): TGTGCCAGCAGTGAATGGGACAGGGCCTCTTTT. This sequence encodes CASSEWDRASF.

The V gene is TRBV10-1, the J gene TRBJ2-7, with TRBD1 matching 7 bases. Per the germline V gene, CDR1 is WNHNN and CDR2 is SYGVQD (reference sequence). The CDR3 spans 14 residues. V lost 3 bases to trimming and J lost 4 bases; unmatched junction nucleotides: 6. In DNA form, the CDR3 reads TGCGCCAGCAGTGATTCCGGGACAGATTACGAGCAGTACTTC. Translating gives CASSDSGTDYEQYF.

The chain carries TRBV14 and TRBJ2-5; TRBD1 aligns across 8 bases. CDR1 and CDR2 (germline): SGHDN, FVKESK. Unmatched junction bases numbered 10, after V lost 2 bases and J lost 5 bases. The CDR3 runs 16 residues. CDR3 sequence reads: CASSQLGSRGHETQYF. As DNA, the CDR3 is TGTGCCAGCAGCCAACTGGGGTCCAGGGGGCATGAGACCCAGTACTTC.

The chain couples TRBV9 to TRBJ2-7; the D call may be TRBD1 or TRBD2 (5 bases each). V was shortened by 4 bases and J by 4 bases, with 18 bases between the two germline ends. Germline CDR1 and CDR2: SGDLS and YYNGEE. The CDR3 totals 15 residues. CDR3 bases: TGTGCCAGCAGCCTCTCGGGGCAGCCGGAGTACGAGCAGTACTTC. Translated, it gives CASSLSGQPEYEQYF.

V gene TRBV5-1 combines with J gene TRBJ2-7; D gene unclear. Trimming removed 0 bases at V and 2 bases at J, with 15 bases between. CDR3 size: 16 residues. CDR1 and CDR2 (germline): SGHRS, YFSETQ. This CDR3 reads CASSLVTSAEPYEQYF. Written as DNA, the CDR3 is TGCGCCAGCAGCTTGGTGACATCCGCAGAACCCTACGAGCAGTACTTC.

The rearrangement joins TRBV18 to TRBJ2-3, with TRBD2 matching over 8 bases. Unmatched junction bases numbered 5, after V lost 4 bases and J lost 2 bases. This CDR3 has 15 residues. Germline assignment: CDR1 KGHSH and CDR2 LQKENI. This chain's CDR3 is CASSQTSAPTDTQYF. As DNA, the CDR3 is TGTGCCAGCTCACAGACTAGCGCCCCCACAGATACGCAGTATTTT.

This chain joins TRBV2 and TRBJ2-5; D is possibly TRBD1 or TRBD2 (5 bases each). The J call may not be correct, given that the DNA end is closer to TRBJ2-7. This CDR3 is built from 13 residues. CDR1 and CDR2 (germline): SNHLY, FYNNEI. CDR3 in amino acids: CASSPGPPHEQYF. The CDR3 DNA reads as TGTGCCAGCAGTCCGGGACCACCTCACGAGCAGTACTTC.

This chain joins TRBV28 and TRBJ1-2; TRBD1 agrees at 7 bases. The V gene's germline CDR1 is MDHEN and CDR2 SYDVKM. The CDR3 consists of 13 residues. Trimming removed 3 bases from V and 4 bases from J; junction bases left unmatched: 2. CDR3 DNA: TGTGCCAGCAGTTTGTGGGACAGCTATGGCTACACCTTC. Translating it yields CASSLWDSYGYTF.

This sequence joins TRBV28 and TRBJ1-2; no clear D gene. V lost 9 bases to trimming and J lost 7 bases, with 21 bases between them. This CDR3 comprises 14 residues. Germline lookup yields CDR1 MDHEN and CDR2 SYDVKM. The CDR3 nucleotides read TGTGCCAGTTGCCGGAAACTCAGAAAGGGTGGCTACACCTTC. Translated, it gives CASCRKLRKGGYTF.